These 30 T cell receptor beta chains were all obtained from the same sample, sequenced in a study of response to subunit inactivated influenza vaccine (dated by TCRdb to the late 2010s). The method was RT-PCR. For sequencing, an Illumina HiSeq 2500 was employed. TCRdb's own reprocessing of the public reads used fastp at Q25 and MiXCR and kept productive beta chains. Each entry is one CDR3 protein sequence, shown with its most common DNA and genes. Here the sample has 500,000 to 600,000 distinct CDR3 sequences; approximately 12% occur a single time. 10% to 15% of the sample belongs to the ten largest clones. Sample time point, as interpreted from the label and publication: around 45 days after influenza vaccine administration. Sequencing was performed on PBMCs from blood, taken roughly 46 days after vaccination. These receptors were taken from a man aged 45-65 years who received an inactivated influenza vaccine. Donor details come from another sample of the same person, matched by shared clones.

This clonotype was observed a few times. The chain couples TRBV7-3 to TRBJ1-1, with TRBD1 matching 7 bases. Germline V gene lookup returns CDR1 SGHTA and CDR2 FQGTGA. V shed 4 bases, J shed 2 bases, and the junction held 7 bases outside the gene matches. This CDR3 is 15 amino acids long. The CDR3 region has the DNA TGTGCCAGCAGCTACGCCGGGACAGCTAACACTGAAGCTTTCTTT. Translated: CASSYAGTANTEAFF.

The chain joins TRBV7-9 to TRBJ2-7; 7 bases agree with TRBD1. Germline V gene lookup returns CDR1 SEHNR and CDR2 FQNEAQ (reference sequence). V gave up 3 bases and J gave up 5 bases; unmatched junction bases: 7. CDR3 length equals 14 residues. In DNA form, the CDR3 reads TGTGCCAGCAGCTTCCGGACAGGCTGGAACGAGCAGTACTTC. Its translation: CASSFRTGWNEQYF.

This clonotype was counted once. The chain uses TRBV7-9 and TRBJ2-1, with 8 bases identical to TRBD1. The CDR3 runs 14 residues. Germline trimming cut 5 bases from V and 4 bases from J; bases unmatched to any gene: 4. Germline CDR1 SEHNR, CDR2 FQNEAQ (reference sequence). CDR3 sequence reads: CASSVDRGYNEQFF. CDR3 nucleotide sequence: TGTGCCAGCAGCGTCGACAGGGGATACAATGAGCAGTTCTTC.

This clonotype has at least ten counts. The V call is TRBV20-1, the J call TRBJ2-3, with 14 bases that match TRBD2. V trimming: 2 bases; J trimming: 1 base; junction bases outside the gene matches: 5. The CDR3 spans 17 residues. Germline V gene lookup returns CDR1 DFQATT and CDR2 SNEGSKA (reference sequence). The CDR3 protein is CSARRTSGGPGTDTQYF. The CDR3 coding sequence is TGCAGTGCTAGACGGACTAGCGGGGGGCCGGGCACAGATACGCAGTATTTT.

The genes are TRBV6-5 and TRBJ2-1; 8 nucleotides line up with TRBD1. This CDR3 has 16 residues. The V gene end was trimmed by 5 bases and the J gene end by 2 bases; junction bases not matched to a gene: 8. Germline V gene lookup returns CDR1 MNHEY and CDR2 SVGAGI. The chain's CDR3 is CASSHIGQGPYNEQFF. The CDR3 DNA is TGTGCCAGCAGTCACATAGGACAGGGCCCCTACAATGAGCAGTTCTTC.

The rearrangement uses TRBV20-1 and TRBJ2-5; the match to TRBD2 covers 12 bases. Germline CDR1 DFQATT, CDR2 SNEGSKA (reference sequence). The CDR3 spans 17 residues. J gave up 0 bases and V 0 bases, and 5 bases lay outside the gene matches. The CDR3 sequence: CSARDSGLAGYQETQYF. CDR3 nucleotides: TGCAGTGCTAGAGATTCAGGACTAGCGGGGTACCAAGAGACCCAGTACTTC.

This clonotype was seen a single time. One end of the junction fails to match germline, which may point to a read error. This chain uses TRBV28 with TRBJ2-3; possible D gene TRBD2, 5 bases. This CDR3 has 16 amino acids. Germline-derived CDR1 and CDR2 are MDHEN and SYDVKM. In DNA form, the CDR3 reads TGTGCCAGCAGTTTAAACAGCGGAACGTTCACAGATACGCATTATTTT. Protein product: CASSLNSGTFTDTHYF.

This chain joins TRBV7-2 and TRBJ1-5; D is uncertain. The CDR3 is made up of 16 amino acids. The V end was cut by 5 bases, the J end by 3 bases, with 17 bases between. CDR1 is SGHTA, CDR2 FQGNSA, per germline. CDR3 nucleotide sequence: TGTGCCAGCAGCCTCTCGGGGATTGGGGTCAATCAGCCCCAGCATTTT. Amino acids: CASSLSGIGVNQPQHF.

The V and J genes are TRBV12-3 or TRBV12-4 and TRBJ1-4, with a tentative D call TRBD1 (5 bases). The CDR3 runs to 12 residues. V gave up 3 bases and J gave up 10 bases, with 9 bases separating them. CDR3 sequence: CASSLGPSKLFF. The CDR3 coding sequence is TGTGCCAGCAGTTTGGGGCCATCAAAACTGTTTTTT.

This clonotype has a count of ten or more. The chain is built from TRBV20-1 and TRBJ2-7; TRBD1 aligns across 8 bases. The germline V gene has CDR1 DFQATT and CDR2 SNEGSKA (reference sequence). The CDR3 is 12 amino acids. J lost 6 bases, V lost 6 bases, and 7 bases had no gene match. The CDR3 here is CSATPQGAEQYF. CDR3 nucleotides: TGCAGTGCCACCCCGCAGGGGGCCGAGCAGTACTTC.

J is TRBJ2-7 and V is TRBV6-6; D unclear. The CDR3 contains 12 residues. V was pared by 7 bases and J by 3 bases, with 10 bases between. Germline CDR1 and CDR2: MNHNY and SVGAGI (reference sequence). The CDR3 here is CASISGFYEQYF. Written as DNA, the CDR3 is TGTGCCAGCATTTCTGGTTTCTACGAGCAGTACTTC.

This clonotype has more than one count but fewer than ten. The chain links TRBV7-2 to TRBJ2-1; unclear D gene. There are 15 residues in the CDR3. V shed 0 bases and J shed 5 bases, with 11 bases lying between them. The germline CDR1 and CDR2 sequences are SGHTA and FQGNSA. CDR3 nucleotide sequence: TGTGCCAGCAGCTTAGCATGGGGAAGAAACAATGAGCAGTTCTTC. It yields the protein CASSLAWGRNNEQFF.

Many counts were recorded for this clonotype. This chain links TRBV27 with TRBJ2-3; 10 bases are shared with TRBD2. This CDR3 has 17 amino acids. The V segment lost 5 bases and the J segment 2 bases; nucleotides outside the gene matches: 10. Germline V lookup: CDR1 MNHEY, CDR2 SMNVEV (reference sequence). In DNA form, the CDR3 reads TGTGCCAGCAGTGTATTCCCTAGCGGGGGATACACAGATACGCAGTATTTT. Translation gives CASSVFPSGGYTDTQYF.

This clonotype has at least ten counts. The rearrangement links TRBV4-3 to TRBJ2-2, with D possibly being TRBD2 (5 bases). Germline V gives CDR1 LGHNA, CDR2 YSLEER. Trimming removed 3 bases from V and 5 bases from J, with 13 bases in between. CDR3 length: 15 residues. For the CDR3, the DNA is TGCGCCAGCAGCCATGTTCTAGCTTCGACCGGGGAGCTGTTTTTT. Translating gives CASSHVLASTGELFF.

This clonotype has ten or more counts. In DNA, the CDR3 is TGTGCCAGCAGCCCATCCGGAACAGGGACAGATACGCAGTATTTT. Protein: CASSPSGTGTDTQYF. V usage is TRBV7-2 and J usage is TRBJ2-3; TRBD1 is a possible D gene (6 bases). The ends were cut back, 5 bases at V and 3 bases at J, with 15 bases in the middle. CDR3 size: 15 residues. CDR1 and CDR2 from the germline V gene are SGHTA and FQGNSA.

The table lists this clonotype with many counts. V and J are TRBV12-3 or TRBV12-4 and TRBJ1-1; D gene ambiguous. The CDR3 length is 11 residues. Trimming cost V 10 bases and J 4 bases, with 10 bases left between them. This CDR3 is CATTVTTEAFF. For the CDR3, the DNA is TGTGCCACAACAGTTACCACTGAAGCTTTCTTT.

V and J are TRBV20-1 and TRBJ2-6; no firm D call. Germline CDR1 and CDR2: DFQATT and SNEGSKA (reference sequence). The CDR3 contains 16 residues. V lost 3 bases and J lost 2, with 14 bases in between. The CDR3 sequence is CSASTEFLPGANVLTF. The DNA of the CDR3 is TGCAGTGCTAGCACCGAGTTCTTACCTGGGGCCAACGTCCTGACTTTC.

This clonotype was detected a few times. The V call is TRBV12-5, the J call TRBJ2-7; D uncertain. This CDR3 spans 13 amino acids. The germline V gene has CDR1 LGHNT and CDR2 FRNRAP. V was cut by 5 bases and J by 6 bases, with 14 bases left in between. CDR3: CASGPRTVSEQYF. The DNA for the CDR3 is TGTGCTAGTGGTCCCCGAACGGTTTCCGAGCAGTACTTC.

J is TRBJ1-6 and V is TRBV4-3; D is unresolved. The germline V and J ends were trimmed by 0 bases and 3 bases, with 12 bases remaining between them. CDR3 length: 17 residues. Looked up from germline, CDR1 is LGHNA and CDR2 is YSLEER. The CDR3 DNA reads as TGCGCCAGCAGCCAAGAGGGCAGAGCGAGCTATAATTCACCCCTCCACTTT. Translated: CASSQEGRASYNSPLHF.

This clonotype was seen a few times. The chain has TRBV20-1 and TRBJ2-5; D remains unclear. The CDR3 has 16 amino acids. Germline-derived CDR1 and CDR2 are DFQATT and SNEGSKA (reference sequence). Trimming removed 3 bases from V and 2 bases from J, with 19 bases in between. CDR3 DNA: TGCAGTGCTAGGCTGCTACTTGGACCGACACAAGAGACCCAGTACTTC. This sequence encodes CSARLLLGPTQETQYF.

This chain uses TRBV10-3 with TRBJ1-1, with D hard to call. V was cut by 3 bases and J by 6 bases, with 5 bases left in between. Germline CDR1 is ENHRY and CDR2 is SYGVKD. The CDR3 runs to 11 residues. CDR3 in DNA: TGTGCCATCAGTGATTCGGCTGAAGCTTTCTTT. Its translation: CAISDSAEAFF.

The CDR3: CSASKGQGYDEQFF. CDR3 nucleotides: TGCAGTGCTAGTAAGGGACAGGGGTACGATGAGCAGTTCTTC. The chain couples TRBV20-1 to TRBJ2-1; 10 positions agree with TRBD1. Unmatched junction bases numbered 7, after V lost 3 bases and J lost 8 bases. The length of the CDR3 is 14 residues. Per the germline V gene, CDR1 is DFQATT and CDR2 is SNEGSKA (reference sequence).

The chain carries TRBV6-2 or TRBV6-3 and TRBJ2-4; TRBD2 aligns across 13 bases. J was trimmed by 5 bases and V by 6 bases; bases with no gene match: 7. This CDR3 region has 16 residues. Germline assignment: CDR1 MNHEY and CDR2 SVGEGT. In DNA, the CDR3 is TGTGCCAGCAGACCTACTAGCGGGGGGGCCCAAAACATTCAGTACTTC. Residues: CASRPTSGGAQNIQYF.

In this sample, this clonotype turned up a few times. This chain connects TRBV20-1 to TRBJ1-1, with 8 bases aligning to TRBD1. V lost 6 bases and J lost 10; bases outside the gene matches: 13. The CDR3 sequence is 13 residues long. CDR1 and CDR2 (germline): DFQATT, SNEGSKA (reference sequence). Written as DNA, the CDR3 is TGCAGTGCGACCGGGACAGGCATCATCGCAGCTTTCTTT. Its protein product is CSATGTGIIAAFF.

This clonotype was seen at least ten times. V gene TRBV7-8 combines with J gene TRBJ2-2; D is uncertain. Trimming removed 5 bases at V and 2 bases at J, with 15 bases between. Germline V CDR1 and CDR2: SGHVS, FQNEAQ. The CDR3 is made up of 16 amino acids. The CDR3 loop reads CASSPAYMPNTGELFF. CDR3 bases: TGTGCCAGCAGCCCCGCTTATATGCCTAACACCGGGGAGCTGTTTTTT.

This clonotype was picked up a small number of times. The rearrangement joins TRBV7-2 to TRBJ2-7; D may be TRBD2 (6 bases). Germline V CDR1 and CDR2: SGHTA, FQGNSA. This CDR3 is 16 amino acids long. V dropped 4 bases and J dropped 0 bases, with 16 bases sitting between them. The CDR3 spells CASSYGSGGLSYEQYF. The CDR3 DNA sequence: TGTGCCAGCAGCTACGGGTCCGGGGGTCTCTCCTACGAGCAGTACTTC.

This chain links TRBV24-1 with TRBJ2-1, with 7 bases aligning to TRBD1. The CDR3 totals 15 residues. The ends lost 5 bases at V and 8 bases at J; junction bases unmatched: 11. CDR1 and CDR2 from the germline V gene are KGHDR and SFDVKD. The DNA for the CDR3 is TGTGCCACCAGTGCCCTGACAGGGATGCATGATGAGCAGTTCTTC. It encodes CATSALTGMHDEQFF.

V gene TRBV5-6 combines with J gene TRBJ2-5, with D possibly being TRBD1 (5 bases). CDR3 length: 14 residues. Germline CDR1 and CDR2: SGHDT and YYEEEE. V was pared by 2 bases and J by 5 bases, with 13 bases between. The CDR3 sequence: CASSLTGFWETQYF. As DNA, the CDR3 is TGTGCCAGCAGCTTAACAGGTTTTTGGGAGACCCAGTACTTC.

This clonotype has a handful of counts. The V call is TRBV11-2, the J call TRBJ2-1; 10 nucleotides match TRBD1. CDR1 is SGHAT and CDR2 is FQNNGV in the germline V gene. With V trimmed by 0 bases and J by 4 bases, 3 bases remained unmatched. The CDR3 has 16 residues. The CDR3 spells CASSLDDRGRYNEQFF. CDR3 nucleotides: TGTGCCAGCAGCTTAGACGACAGGGGGCGATACAATGAGCAGTTCTTC.

The chain combines TRBV4-2 with TRBJ2-7; unclear D gene. CDR1 LGHNA and CDR2 YNFKEQ come from the germline V gene. The V and J ends lost 3 bases and 2 bases respectively, with 8 bases between them. The CDR3 runs 13 residues. CDR3 sequence reads: CASSHGYAYEQYF. In nucleotides, the CDR3 is TGTGCCAGCAGCCACGGCTACGCCTACGAGCAGTACTTC.